The entry below gives a single T cell receptor (beta chain) sequence along with its context. Its recognized antigen is unknown. No quality values exist for individual bases; no much larger clone is one base distant. Other DNA sequences of this sample code for an identical CDR3. These data come from a study of blood T cell repertoires in COVID-19 (dated by TCRdb to between 2020 and 2021). About the study as a whole: Samples from collaborators originated in the United States, Italy and Spain and spanned both the acute and convalescent phases of COVID-19. The material from the prospective study consisted of cDNA or gDNA derived from T cells, B-cell-depleted T cells, or PBMCs. Subjects who had been exposed to COVID-19, were actively infected with it, or had recovered from it provided the deeply sampled blood TCRbeta repertoires that made up the dataset. A freely available public database, intended as a resource for researchers studying the immune response to SARS-CoV-2, is where the repertoires were released. The samples were drawn from two sources: the first 160 participants of the ongoing ImmuneRACE study, and 1,000 to 1,500 subjects contributed by 6 global collaborators. Sample metadata almost always included a de-identified subject ID, COVID-19 status, age in years and sex. Where available, HLA class I and class II types were taken from metadata supplied by the sample provider and were not determined by assay-based typing.

The CDR1 and CDR2 encoded by the germline V gene (reference sequence) are LNHDA and SQIVND. Measured from the cysteine to the phenylalanine, the CDR3 is 14 residues long. The kept DNA is CDR3 alone, 42 bases in frame from the first base. Trimming removed 7 bases from V and 0 bases from J; the gene matches leave 2 bases unexplained. The immunoSEQ Assay, a bias-controlled multiplex PCR, was used to amplify TCRbeta CDR3 regions from genomic DNA. In the original analysis: The number of nucleated cells in each sample was estimated by amplification of reference gene primers within the assay. Sequence reads were collapsed and filtered to measure the absolute abundance of every unique TCRbeta CDR3 rearrangement. For each sample, productive Simpson clonality was calculated as the square root of Simpson's diversity index over productive rearrangements. Drawn from immuneACCESS, this table holds only the in-frame rearrangements with V and J called that TCRdb kept. Clones are partly lost; checked studies trace under half to an unresolved V gene and leave the rest unexplained. That table gives V, J and clone size, and the DNA gave D and trimming. The sample table holds about 83,000 clones, of which more than 85% were seen once. The top ten hold roughly 8% of the sample.

The collaborating institutions used their own protocols to collect whole blood in K2EDTA tubes. Collaborator samples were shipped for TCRbeta analysis as frozen whole blood, isolated PBMCs, or DNA extracted from either sample type. General findings and caveats noted by the study authors: Clinical and demographic metadata were provided uncurated, with the amount varying by source and participant.

The rearrangement combines TRBV19 with TRBJ2-2, and TRBD1 aligns with 7 junction nucleotides. Sequences were obtained from peripheral blood. This sequence originates from a man older than 75 with active or convalescent COVID-19. The sequenced DNA is TGTGCCAGTAAGGGGGCCGCGAACACCGGGGAGCTGTTTTTT. This encodes CASKGAANTGELFF.